The rows below give T cell receptor beta chains drawn from one sample of a study of cytomegalovirus exposure and HLA in healthy donors. Libraries were prepared by immunoSEQ multiplex PCR; TCRdb keeps only in-frame clonotypes and omits some of them. The sample consists of about 200,000 clones, 70% to 85% of them appearing once. The sequenced material came from PBMCs. These receptors were taken from a male donor in good health and CMV-seronegative. CDR3s include the opening cysteine and the closing phenylalanine or tryptophan. Fields, in order: J gene, V gene, D gene, clone size, CDR3 protein, CDR3 DNA. D genes are given only for firm matches. Not every row has a clone size; where given, it reads once, few, many or a size class.

TRBJ2-5 TRBV30 TRBD2 few CAWSEAGGKTQYF TGTGCCTGGAGTGAAGCGGGAGGAAAGACCCAGTACTTC
TRBJ2-5 TRBV7-2 TRBD2 NA CASQTSGRQETQYF TGTGCCAGCCAGACTAGCGGGAGACAAGAGACCCAGTACTTC
TRBJ2-2 TRBV6-5 NA NA CASSNPTGELFF TGTGCCAGCTCAAATCCCACCGGGGAGCTGTTTTTT
TRBJ2-7 TRBV13 TRBD2 NA CASSFGGLANPEQYF TGTGCCAGCAGCTTTGGGGGACTAGCGAATCCCGAGCAGTACTTC
TRBJ1-2 TRBV2 NA NA CAGGQIRIYGYTF TGTGCCGGTGGACAGATTCGAATCTATGGCTACACCTTC
TRBJ2-5 TRBV9 NA NA CASSVALEGSQETQYF TGTGCCAGCAGCGTAGCACTAGAAGGGAGCCAAGAGACCCAGTACTTC
TRBJ1-2 TRBV27 TRBD1 NA CASREQGKEHGYTF TGTGCCAGCAGGGAACAGGGGAAGGAGCATGGCTACACCTTC
TRBJ1-5 TRBV6-5 NA NA CASSPDRGSKPQHF TGTGCCAGCAGCCCCGACAGAGGCAGTAAGCCCCAGCATTTT
TRBJ1-5 TRBV2 NA NA CASLGGGTLGKPQHF TGTGCCAGCCTTGGGGGGGGGACCCTCGGCAAGCCCCAGCATTTT
TRBJ1-2 TRBV5-6 NA NA CASSPGAVGYTF TGTGCCAGCAGCCCTGGGGCGGTTGGCTACACCTTC
TRBJ1-6 TRBV2 TRBD1 NA CASRLGTGGTSPLHF TGTGCCAGCAGACTTGGGACAGGGGGAACCTCACCCCTCCACTTT
TRBJ1-6 TRBV19 TRBD1 NA CASSPTGDNSPLHF TGTGCCAGTAGCCCGACAGGGGATAATTCACCCCTCCACTTT
TRBJ2-5 TRBV28 NA once CASSAQEYQETQYF TGTGCCAGCAGTGCACAGGAGTACCAAGAGACCCAGTACTTC
TRBJ2-7 TRBV28 NA NA CASSQIRGSTYEQYF TGTGCCAGCAGTCAAATCAGGGGTTCAACCTACGAGCAGTACTTC
TRBJ1-2 TRBV5-1 NA NA CASSLSPGGESYGYTF TGCGCCAGCAGCTTGTCCCCCGGGGGGGAAAGCTATGGCTACACCTTC
TRBJ1-5 TRBV30 NA NA CAWSVVEGRQPQHF TGTGCCTGGAGTGTTGTTGAGGGTAGGCAGCCCCAGCATTTT
TRBJ2-7 TRBV29-1 TRBD2 once CSVEGLAGSYEQYF TGCAGCGTTGAAGGGCTAGCGGGCTCCTACGAGCAGTACTTC